One and the same sample provided the 17 T cell receptor beta chains below, sequenced in a study of CD8+ T cells in alopecia areata. Extracted from the samples, RNA was reverse transcribed into cDNA to serve as the sequencing template. Assay used: immunoSEQ multiplex PCR; TCRdb lists only in-frame clones, some missing. This sample has around 100,000 clones, each found more than once. Material for sequencing was lesional skin. The receptors were gathered from a C3H/HeJ mouse with alopecia areata. Mouse strain MHC haplotype: H2-k.

This clone appeared a few times. Any gene name here is a mouse gene name. The CDR3 is CASSERTVYAEQFF. The CDR3 DNA, read in part, is TGTGCCAGCAGTGAGCGGACAGTCTATGCT. The chain employs TRBV13-1 and TRBJ2-1; possibly TRBD1 for D (6 bases). The CDR3 end is not reached by the read, which stops 4 residues before it; the germline J gene fills it in. Germline CDR1 is NSHNY and CDR2 is SYGAGN. CDR3 size: 14 residues. V was cut by 2 bases and J by 3 bases, with 9 bases left in between.

The sample holds many counts of this clone. Gene and germline names: mouse. The read ends 4 residues shy of where the CDR3 ends; the end is completed using the germline J gene. The rearrangement uses TRBV13-3 and TRBJ2-1; a possible D gene is TRBD1 (6 bases). This CDR3 has 13 amino acids. The germline V and J ends were trimmed by 3 bases and 5 bases, with 9 bases remaining between them. Germline values: CDR1 NNHDY, CDR2 SYVADS. This CDR3 is CASSVRDNAEQFF. The sequenced CDR3 bases are TGTGCCAGCAGTGTCCGGGACAATGCT.

This clone was counted a few times. Genes and germline come from the mouse. Read coverage stops 4 residues before the CDR3 terminus; the germline J gene supplies the remainder. The chain combines TRBV17 with TRBJ2-7, with TRBD2 as a possible D gene (6 bases). Germline V CDR1 and CDR2: MNHDT, YYDKIL. V gave up 6 bases and J gave up 0 bases, with 12 bases separating them. The CDR3 spans 14 residues. The CDR3 region is CASRGTFSSYEQYF. The sequenced part of the CDR3 DNA is TGTGCTAGCAGGGGGACTTTTAGCTCCTAT. The entire variable domain, with the rest obtained from reference TRBV17 and TRBJ2-7, is as follows: DTTVKQNPRYKLARVGKPVNLICSQTMNHDTMYWYQKKPNQAPKLLLFYYDKILNREADTFEKFQSSRPNNSFCSLYIGSAGLEYSAMYLCASRGTFSSYEQYFGPGTRLTVL.

This clone was counted a few times. The gene names given are mouse names. With the read ending 4 residues before the CDR3 end, the germline J gene is used to fill in that end. The chain has TRBV13-3 and TRBJ1-1, with TRBD1 matching over 10 bases. The germline CDR1 and CDR2 sequences are NNHDY and SYVADS. V was pared by 6 bases and J by 4 bases, with 3 bases of the junction left unmatched. The CDR3 is 13 amino acids. The DNA read from the CDR3 is TGTGCCAGCATGACAGGGGGCCGCACA. It encodes CASMTGGRT. The CDR3 as a whole reads CASMTGGRTEVFF.

This clone has a handful of counts. Gene names denote mouse genes. The observed sequence ends 4 residues before the CDR3 terminus, with the missing tail filled in from the germline J gene. J is TRBJ1-2 and V is TRBV13-1, with 9 bases lining up with TRBD1. CDR3 length: 14 amino acids. The germline gives CDR1 NSHNY, CDR2 SYGAGN. Trimming removed 5 bases from V and 4 bases from J; junction bases left unmatched: 6. The CDR3 bases that were read are TGTGCCAGCAGGGGACAGGGTAGCACCTCC. Translation gives CASRGQGSTS. The complete CDR3 reads CASRGQGSTSDYTF.

For this clone: Any gene name here is a mouse gene name. The read terminates 4 residues before the CDR3 end, so the remaining end is supplied by the germline J gene. The chain carries TRBV5 and TRBJ2-1; TRBD1 matches at 9 bases. Germline lookup yields CDR1 LGHNA and CDR2 YNLKQL (reference sequence). This CDR3 region has 15 residues. The V segment lost 2 bases and the J segment 3 bases; nucleotides outside the gene matches: 2. The CDR3 spells CASSQMTGGYAEQFF. CDR3 bases read: TGTGCCAGCAGCCAAATGACAGGGGGCTATGCT.

By frequency in the sample, this clone is medium-sized. Gene names denote mouse genes. The sequence runs out 4 residues before the end of the CDR3; the remainder is reconstructed from the germline J gene. The chain recombines TRBV1 with TRBJ2-2; D unresolved. CDR1 is NSQYPW, CDR2 LRSPGD, per germline (reference sequence). The CDR3 runs 12 residues. Trimming pared 0 bases from V and 4 bases from J, leaving 0 bases between. The DNA read from the CDR3 is TGCACCTGCAGTGCAGACACCGGG. This encodes CTCSADTG. The whole CDR3 sequence reads CTCSADTGQLYF.

This clone was counted between two and nine times. Mouse names are used for the genes. The CDR3 extends 4 residues past the end of the read, so its final part is completed from the germline J gene. The rearrangement joins TRBV13-2 to TRBJ2-1; 7 bases agree with TRBD2. V lost 1 base and J lost 4; bases outside the gene matches: 5. The CDR3 spans 15 residues. Germline V CDR1 and CDR2: NNHNN, SYGAGS (reference sequence). CDR3 sequence: CASGDPGGRYAEQFF. Partial CDR3 DNA: TGTGCCAGCGGTGATCCGGGGGGGAGGTATGCT.

This clone came up a few times. The genes and germline here are from mouse. The read terminates 4 residues before the CDR3 end, so the remaining end is supplied by the germline J gene. The gene calls are TRBV1 and TRBJ2-1; 8 positions agree with TRBD2. Germline V lookup: CDR1 NSQYPW, CDR2 LRSPGD (reference sequence). The CDR3 is 15 amino acids. With V trimmed by 5 bases and J by 6 bases, 9 bases remained unmatched. Partial CDR3 DNA: TGCACCTGCAGTCCTCGACTGGGGTCATTTGCT. Its protein product is CTCSPRLGSFA. Given in full, the CDR3 is CTCSPRLGSFAEQFF. The full variable domain, with the rest looked up from reference TRBV1 and TRBJ2-1, is VTLLEQNPRWRLVPRGQAVNLRCILKNSQYPWMSWYQQDLQKQLQWLFTLRSPGDKEVKSLPGADYLATRVTDTELRLQVANMSQGRTLYCTCSPRLGSFAEQFFGPGTRLTVL.

Note on this clone: Gene names and germline refer to mouse. The part of the CDR3 DNA that was read is TGCACCTGCAGTGCAGAAGGCTGGGGGGTATAT. The encoded protein is CTCSAEGWGVY. The CDR3 reads in full as CTCSAEGWGVYEQYF. The rearrangement links TRBV1 to TRBJ2-7; 8 bases match TRBD2. The read ends 4 residues early relative to the CDR3; the germline J gene fills the gap. This CDR3 region has 15 residues. Germline V gene lookup returns CDR1 NSQYPW and CDR2 LRSPGD (reference sequence).

This clone was recorded a few times. The gene names here belong to mouse. The CDR3 end lies 4 residues beyond the end of the read and is filled in from the germline J gene. The rearrangement uses TRBV13-1 and TRBJ1-4; D is perhaps TRBD1 (6 bases). This CDR3 spans 16 amino acids. Germline values: CDR1 NSHNY, CDR2 SYGAGN. V gave up 0 bases and J gave up 3 bases, with 12 bases separating them. The CDR3 bases that were read are TGTGCCAGCAGTGATGTTGGGGACAAAACCAACGAA. Its protein is CASSDVGDKTNE. In full, the CDR3 is CASSDVGDKTNERLFF.

This clone was counted a few times. Gene labels here are mouse ones. The CDR3 is cut off 4 residues early in the read; its end comes from the germline J gene. This chain uses TRBV19 with TRBJ2-5; the match to TRBD1 covers 9 bases. CDR1 and CDR2 (germline): FNHDT, SITEND (reference sequence). V lost 5 bases, J lost 0 bases, and 4 bases stayed unmatched. The CDR3 length is 15 residues. The part of the CDR3 DNA that was read is TGTGCCAGCAGCGCGGACAGGGGTAACCAAGAC. Protein sequence: CASSADRGNQD. The complete CDR3 sequence is CASSADRGNQDTQYF.

With respect to this clone: Genes and germline come from the mouse. Incomplete CDR3 DNA: TGTGCCAGCAGTATCCCAGGGGGCGCAAACACCGGG. Protein sequence: CASSIPGGANTG. The whole CDR3 reads CASSIPGGANTGQLYF. The chain joins TRBV19 to TRBJ2-2, with 8 bases identical to TRBD1. The DNA ends 4 residues before the CDR3 does, and the rest of the CDR3 is filled in from the germline J gene. The CDR3 has 16 residues. V trimming: 2 bases; J trimming: 0 bases; junction bases outside the gene matches: 3. Germline-derived CDR1 and CDR2 are FNHDT and SITEND (reference sequence).

Comment on this clone: Gene names are mouse gene names. The CDR3 sequence is CASSGTKTYEQYF. The CDR3 bases that were read are TGTGCCAGCAGCGGGACAAAAACTTAT. The chain has TRBV13-3 and TRBJ2-7; D is possibly TRBD1 (6 bases). The read ends 4 residues shy of where the CDR3 ends; the end is completed using the germline J gene. The length of the CDR3 is 13 residues. Germline V gives CDR1 NNHDY, CDR2 SYVADS.

This clone was seen more than once but under ten times. The gene names here belong to mouse. The DNA ends 4 residues before the CDR3 does, and the rest of the CDR3 is filled in from the germline J gene. The chain uses TRBV1 and TRBJ2-1; a possible D gene is TRBD2 (7 bases). Germline assignment: CDR1 NSQYPW and CDR2 LRSPGD (reference sequence). The V gene lost 0 bases and the J gene lost 6 bases, with 12 bases spanning the gap. The CDR3 has 15 residues. The chain's CDR3 is CTCSADGGLGAEQFF. Incomplete CDR3 DNA: TGCACCTGCAGTGCAGACGGGGGGCTGGGTGCT.

This clone was seen many times. These gene names are mouse names. The CDR3 end is not reached by the read, which stops 4 residues before it; the germline J gene fills it in. The chain joins TRBV13-3 to TRBJ2-2; tentative D call: TRBD1 (6 bases). The ends were cut back, 1 base at V and 0 bases at J, with 10 bases in the middle. CDR1 is NNHDY, CDR2 SYVADS, per germline. The CDR3 contains 16 residues. CDR3 amino acids: CASSDPGHANTGQLYF. The CDR3 bases that were read are TGTGCCAGCAGTGATCCGGGACATGCAAACACCGGG.

As to this clone: The gene symbols are mouse symbols. The read ends 4 residues early relative to the CDR3; the germline J gene fills the gap. The rearrangement links TRBV19 to TRBJ2-7; maybe TRBD2 (5 bases). Per the germline V gene, CDR1 is FNHDT and CDR2 is SITEND (reference sequence). Trimming removed 1 base from V and 0 bases from J, with 8 bases in between. The CDR3 totals 14 residues. The CDR3 protein is CASSIPGSSYEQYF. The DNA read from the CDR3 is TGTGCCAGCAGTATACCTGGGTCCTCCTAT. The whole variable domain, filled in from reference TRBV19 and TRBJ2-7, reads GGIITQTPKFLIGQEGQKLTLKCQQNFNHDTMYWYRQDSGKGLRLIYYSITENDLQKGDLSEGYDASREKKSSFSLTVTSAQKNEMAVFLCASSIPGSSYEQYFGPGTRLTVL.